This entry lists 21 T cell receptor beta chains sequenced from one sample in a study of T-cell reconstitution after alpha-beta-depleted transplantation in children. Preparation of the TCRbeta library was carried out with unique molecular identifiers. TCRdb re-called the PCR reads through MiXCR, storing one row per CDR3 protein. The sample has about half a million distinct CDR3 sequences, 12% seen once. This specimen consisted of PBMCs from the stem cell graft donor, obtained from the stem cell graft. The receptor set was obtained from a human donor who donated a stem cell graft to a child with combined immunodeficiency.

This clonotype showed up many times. CDR3 in DNA: TGTGCCAGCAGTTTAGAGGGGGCAGGTGGGAATGAGCAGTTCTTC. Encoded protein: CASSLEGAGGNEQFF. The chain joins TRBV12-3 or TRBV12-4 to TRBJ2-1, with 7 bases identical to TRBD1. The CDR3 covers 15 residues. V dropped 1 base and J dropped 7; count of bases not matched to a gene: 7.

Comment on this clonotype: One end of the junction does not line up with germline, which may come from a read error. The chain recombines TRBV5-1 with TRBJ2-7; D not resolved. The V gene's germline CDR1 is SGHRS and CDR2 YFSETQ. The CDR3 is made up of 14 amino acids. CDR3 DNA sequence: TGCACCAGCAGCTTGGGGTTTGGGGCCTACGAGCAGTACTTC. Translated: CTSSLGFGAYEQYF.

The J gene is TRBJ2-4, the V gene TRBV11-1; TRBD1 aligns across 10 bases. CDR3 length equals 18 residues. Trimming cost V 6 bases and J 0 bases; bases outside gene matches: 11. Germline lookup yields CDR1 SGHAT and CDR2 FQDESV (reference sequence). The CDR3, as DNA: TGTGCCAGCAGTCCCGGGACAGGGGTATGGCAAGCCAAAAACATTCAGTACTTC. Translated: CASSPGTGVWQAKNIQYF.

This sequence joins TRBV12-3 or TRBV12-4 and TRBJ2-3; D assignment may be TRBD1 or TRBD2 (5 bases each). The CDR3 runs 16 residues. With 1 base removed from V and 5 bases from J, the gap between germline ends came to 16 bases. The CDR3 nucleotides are TGTGCCAGCAGTTTAGGGGACCCCCTAGTCGGAGATACGCAGTATTTT. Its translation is CASSLGDPLVGDTQYF.

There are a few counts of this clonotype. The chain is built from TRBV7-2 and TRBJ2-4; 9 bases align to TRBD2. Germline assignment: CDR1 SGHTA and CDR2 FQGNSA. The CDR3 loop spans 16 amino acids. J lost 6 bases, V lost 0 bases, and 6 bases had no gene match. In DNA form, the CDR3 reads TGTGCCAGCAGCTTAGCTTTAGCGGGGGCGCGAAACATTCAGTACTTC. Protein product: CASSLALAGARNIQYF.

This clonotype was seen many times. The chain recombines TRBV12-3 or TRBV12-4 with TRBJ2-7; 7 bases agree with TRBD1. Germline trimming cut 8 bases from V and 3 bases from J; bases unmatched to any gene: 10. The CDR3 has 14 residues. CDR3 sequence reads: CASRRGQGHYEQYF. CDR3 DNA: TGTGCCAGCCGAAGGGGGCAGGGCCACTACGAGCAGTACTTC.

The CDR3 reads CASSAQGQKNTEAFF. The DNA for the CDR3 is TGTGCCAGCAGCGCCCAGGGACAGAAGAACACTGAAGCTTTCTTT. The rearrangement joins TRBV7-2 to TRBJ1-1, with 7 bases lining up with TRBD1. J lost 1 base, V lost 5 bases, and 7 bases had no gene match. Germline V CDR1 and CDR2: SGHTA, FQGNSA. The CDR3 sequence is 15 residues long.

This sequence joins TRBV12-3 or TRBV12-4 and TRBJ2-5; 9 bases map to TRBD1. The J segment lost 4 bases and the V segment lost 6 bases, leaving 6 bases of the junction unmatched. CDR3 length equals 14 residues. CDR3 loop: CASRVTGGGETQYF. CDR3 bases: TGTGCCAGCAGGGTTACAGGGGGCGGAGAGACCCAGTACTTC.

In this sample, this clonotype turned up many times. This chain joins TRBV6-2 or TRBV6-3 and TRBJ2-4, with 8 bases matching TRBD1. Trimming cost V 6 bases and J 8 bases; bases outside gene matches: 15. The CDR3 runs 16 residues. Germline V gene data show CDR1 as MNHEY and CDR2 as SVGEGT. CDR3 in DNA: TGTGCCAGCAGCGCCCCTACGGGACAGGCCTTTGACATTCAGTACTTC. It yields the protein CASSAPTGQAFDIQYF.

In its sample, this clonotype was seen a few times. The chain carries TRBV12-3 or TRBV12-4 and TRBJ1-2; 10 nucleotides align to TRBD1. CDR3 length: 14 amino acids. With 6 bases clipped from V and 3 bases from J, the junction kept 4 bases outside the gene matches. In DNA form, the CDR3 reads TGTGCCAGCAGAGGGACAGGGGCTTACTATGGCTACACCTTC. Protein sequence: CASRGTGAYYGYTF.

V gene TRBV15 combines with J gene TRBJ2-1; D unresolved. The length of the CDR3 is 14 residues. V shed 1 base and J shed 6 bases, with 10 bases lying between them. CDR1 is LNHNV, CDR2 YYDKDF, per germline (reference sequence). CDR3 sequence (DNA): TGTGCCACCAGCAGAGTTAGGGCCCCCAATGAGCAGTTCTTC. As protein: CATSRVRAPNEQFF.

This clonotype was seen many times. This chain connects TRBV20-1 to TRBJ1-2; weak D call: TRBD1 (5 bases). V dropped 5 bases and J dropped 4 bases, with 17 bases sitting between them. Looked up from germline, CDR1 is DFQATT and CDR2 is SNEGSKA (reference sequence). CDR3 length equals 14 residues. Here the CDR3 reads CSAPLTEDIYGYTF. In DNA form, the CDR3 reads TGCAGTGCTCCCCTCACGGAGGACATCTATGGCTACACCTTC.

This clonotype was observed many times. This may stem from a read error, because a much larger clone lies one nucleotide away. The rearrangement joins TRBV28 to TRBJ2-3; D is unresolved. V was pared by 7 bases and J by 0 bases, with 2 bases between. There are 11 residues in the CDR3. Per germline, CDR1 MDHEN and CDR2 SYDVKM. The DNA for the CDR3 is TGTGCCAGCACCAGCACAGATACGCAGTATTTT. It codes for CASTSTDTQYF.

CDR3 region: CASSPTVRTGNEQFF. The CDR3 DNA is TGTGCCAGCTCACCGACGGTGCGGACGGGTAATGAGCAGTTCTTC. This chain joins TRBV18 and TRBJ2-1; D is ambiguous. Germline lookup yields CDR1 KGHSH and CDR2 LQKENI. This CDR3 is built from 15 residues. V dropped 3 bases and J dropped 7 bases, with 16 bases sitting between them.

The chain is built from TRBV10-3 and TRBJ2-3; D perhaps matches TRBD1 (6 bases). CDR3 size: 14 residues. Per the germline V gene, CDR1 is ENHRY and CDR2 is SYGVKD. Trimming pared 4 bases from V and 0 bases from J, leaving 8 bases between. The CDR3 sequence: CAISADSSTDTQYF. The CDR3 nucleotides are TGTGCCATCAGTGCGGACAGCAGCACAGATACGCAGTATTTT.

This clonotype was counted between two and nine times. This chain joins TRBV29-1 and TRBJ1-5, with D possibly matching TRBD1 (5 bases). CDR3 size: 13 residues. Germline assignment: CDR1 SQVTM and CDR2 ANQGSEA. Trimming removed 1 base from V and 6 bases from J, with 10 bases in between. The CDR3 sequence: CSVEAVQGQPQHF. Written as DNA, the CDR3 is TGCAGCGTTGAAGCTGTCCAGGGTCAGCCCCAGCATTTT.

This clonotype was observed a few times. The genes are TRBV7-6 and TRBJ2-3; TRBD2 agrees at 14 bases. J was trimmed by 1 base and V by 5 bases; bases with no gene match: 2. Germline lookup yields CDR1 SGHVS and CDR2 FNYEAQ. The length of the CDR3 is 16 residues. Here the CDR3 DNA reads TGTGCCAGCAGCGTGACTAGCGGGAGGGGCACAGATACGCAGTATTTT. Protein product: CASSVTSGRGTDTQYF.

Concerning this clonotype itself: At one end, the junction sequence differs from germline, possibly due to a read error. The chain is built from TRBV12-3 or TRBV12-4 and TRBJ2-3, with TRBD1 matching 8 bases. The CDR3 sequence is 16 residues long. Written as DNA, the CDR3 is TGTGTCAGCAGCCTTAGGACAGGGAAGTCGACAGATACGCAGTATTTT. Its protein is CVSSLRTGKSTDTQYF.

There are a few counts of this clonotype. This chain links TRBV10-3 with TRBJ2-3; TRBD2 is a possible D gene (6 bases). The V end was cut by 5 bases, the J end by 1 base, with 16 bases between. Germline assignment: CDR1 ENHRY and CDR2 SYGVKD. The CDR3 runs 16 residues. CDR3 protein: CAISPSFAGRTDTQYF. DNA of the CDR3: TGTGCCATCAGTCCTAGCTTTGCGGGGCGCACAGATACGCAGTATTTT.

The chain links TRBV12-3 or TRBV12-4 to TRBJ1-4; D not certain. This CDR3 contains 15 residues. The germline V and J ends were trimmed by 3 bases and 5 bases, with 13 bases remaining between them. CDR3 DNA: TGTGCCAGCAGTTTTGAATCAAACAGAAATGAAAAACTGTTTTTT. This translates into CASSFESNRNEKLFF.

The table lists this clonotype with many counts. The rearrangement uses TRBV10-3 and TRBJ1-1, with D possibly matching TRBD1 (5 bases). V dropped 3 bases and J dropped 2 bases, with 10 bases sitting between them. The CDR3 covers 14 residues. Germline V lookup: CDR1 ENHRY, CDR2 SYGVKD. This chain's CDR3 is CAISERGVNTEAFF. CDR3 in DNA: TGTGCCATCAGTGAACGGGGGGTTAACACTGAAGCTTTCTTT.